This T cell receptor (beta chain) emerged from a study of response to subunit inactivated influenza vaccine. This clonotype was picked up many times. Its antigen is as yet unknown. From the RT-PCR reads, TCRdb called clonotypes with MiXCR, one entry per CDR3 protein. The data contain roughly 650,000 distinct CDR3 sequences, around 14% of them singletons. Study-level findings and limits: The authors suggested that every seasonal influenza vaccination recruits few new T cells.

The sample here was PBMCs from blood, taken 11 to 12 days after vaccination. This receptor was identified in a man in his fifties or sixties who received an inactivated influenza vaccine.

The CDR3 region is CASQETTGYQETQYF. The CDR3 DNA sequence: TGTGCCAGCCAAGAAACCACAGGGTATCAAGAGACCCAGTACTTC. The chain carries TRBV2 and TRBJ2-5; D possibly corresponds to TRBD1 (6 bases). CDR3 length: 15 residues. In germline, CDR1 is SNHLY, CDR2 FYNNEI. Trimming took off 8 bases at V and 2 bases at J, with 18 bases between the two ends.